This T cell receptor (beta chain) was captured by sequencing in a study of T-cell reconstitution after alpha-beta-depleted transplantation in children. Germline CDR1 MNHNS, CDR2 SASEGT. Trimming cost V 8 bases and J 10 bases, with 20 bases left between them. This CDR3 is 14 amino acids long. Unique molecular identifiers were built into the TCRbeta library. From the PCR reads, TCRdb called clonotypes with MiXCR, one entry per CDR3 protein. The sample contains some 500,000 distinct CDR3 sequences, about 16% of which appear only once. The input for sequencing was PBMCs from the stem cell graft donor, taken from the stem cell graft. This sequence was found in a human donor who donated a stem cell graft to a child with acute lymphoblastic leukemia. The chain uses TRBV6-1 and TRBJ1-4; D might be TRBD1 (5 bases). CDR3 sequence reads: CASAQGIRGRKLFF. The CDR3 DNA follows: TGTGCCAGCGCCCAGGGTATACGGGGCCGAAAACTGTTTTTT.